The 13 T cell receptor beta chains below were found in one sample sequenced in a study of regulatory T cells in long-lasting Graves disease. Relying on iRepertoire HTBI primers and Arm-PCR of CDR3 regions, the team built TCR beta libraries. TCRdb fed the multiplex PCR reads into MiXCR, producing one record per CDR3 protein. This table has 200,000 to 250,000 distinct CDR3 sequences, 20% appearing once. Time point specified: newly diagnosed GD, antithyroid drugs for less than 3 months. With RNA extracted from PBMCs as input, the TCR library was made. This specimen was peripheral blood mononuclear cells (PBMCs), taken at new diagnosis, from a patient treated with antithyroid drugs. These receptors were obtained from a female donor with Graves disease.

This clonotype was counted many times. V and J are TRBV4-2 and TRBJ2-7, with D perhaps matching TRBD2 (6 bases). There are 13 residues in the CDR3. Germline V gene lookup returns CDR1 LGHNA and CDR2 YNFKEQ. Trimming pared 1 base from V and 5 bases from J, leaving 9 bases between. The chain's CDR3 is CASSQVSSDEQYF. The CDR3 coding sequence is TGTGCCAGCAGCCAAGTGTCTAGCGACGAGCAGTACTTC.

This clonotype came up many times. The CDR3 DNA reads TGCGCCAGCAGCCCCGGGACTAGCTCGGTAGAGACCCAGTACTTC. Translated, it gives CASSPGTSSVETQYF. This sequence joins TRBV10-2 and TRBJ2-5; 9 bases agree with TRBD2. The CDR3 contains 15 residues. Trimming cost V 6 bases and J 4 bases; bases outside gene matches: 9. CDR1 is WSHSY, CDR2 SAAADI, per germline.

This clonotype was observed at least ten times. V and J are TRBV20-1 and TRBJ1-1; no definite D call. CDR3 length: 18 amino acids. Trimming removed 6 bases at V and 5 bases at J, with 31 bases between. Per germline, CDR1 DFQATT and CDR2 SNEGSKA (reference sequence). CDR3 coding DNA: TGCAGTGCCGAAACTATAGCGGGAGGGCCGGGTGGACGTACTGAAGCTTTCTTT. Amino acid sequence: CSAETIAGGPGGRTEAFF.

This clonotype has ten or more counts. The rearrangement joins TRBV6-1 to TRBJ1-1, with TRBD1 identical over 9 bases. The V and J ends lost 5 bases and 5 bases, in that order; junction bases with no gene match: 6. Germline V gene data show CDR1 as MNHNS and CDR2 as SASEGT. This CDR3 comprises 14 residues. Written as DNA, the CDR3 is TGTGCCAGCAGTATACAGGGGGCGGGTACTGAAGCTTTCTTT. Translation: CASSIQGAGTEAFF.

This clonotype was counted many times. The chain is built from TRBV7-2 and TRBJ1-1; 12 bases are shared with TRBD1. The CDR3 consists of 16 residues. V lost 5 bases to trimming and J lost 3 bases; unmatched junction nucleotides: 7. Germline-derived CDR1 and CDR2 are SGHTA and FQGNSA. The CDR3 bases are TGTGCCAGCAGCGCCTGGGACAGGGGGCCGTACACTGAAGCTTTCTTT. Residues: CASSAWDRGPYTEAFF.

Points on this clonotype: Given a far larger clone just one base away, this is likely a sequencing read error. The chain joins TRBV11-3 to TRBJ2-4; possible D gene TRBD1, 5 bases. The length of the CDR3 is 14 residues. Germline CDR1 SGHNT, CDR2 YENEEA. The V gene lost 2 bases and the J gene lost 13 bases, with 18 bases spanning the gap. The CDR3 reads CASSLSVRVNEQYF. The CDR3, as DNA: TGTGCCAGCAGCTTAAGCGTCAGGGTCAATGAGCAGTACTTC.

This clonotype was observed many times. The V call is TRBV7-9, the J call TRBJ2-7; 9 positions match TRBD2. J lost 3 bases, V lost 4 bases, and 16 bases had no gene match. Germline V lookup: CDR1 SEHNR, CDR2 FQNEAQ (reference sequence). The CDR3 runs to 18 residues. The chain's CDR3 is CASSSPQAGGQDLYEQYF. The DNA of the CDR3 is TGTGCCAGCAGCTCCCCTCAAGCGGGGGGCCAGGACCTCTACGAGCAGTACTTC.

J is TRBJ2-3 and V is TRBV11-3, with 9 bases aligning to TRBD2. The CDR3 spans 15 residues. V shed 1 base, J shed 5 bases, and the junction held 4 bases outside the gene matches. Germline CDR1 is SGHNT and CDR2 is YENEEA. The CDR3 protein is CASSLGVAGVDTQYF. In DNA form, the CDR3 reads TGTGCCAGCAGCTTAGGGGTAGCGGGAGTAGATACGCAGTATTTT.

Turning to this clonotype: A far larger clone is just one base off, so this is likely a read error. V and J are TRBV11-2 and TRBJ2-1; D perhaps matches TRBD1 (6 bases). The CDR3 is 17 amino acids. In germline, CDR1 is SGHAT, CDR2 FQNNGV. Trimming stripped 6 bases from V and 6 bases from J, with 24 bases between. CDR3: CASSSLARGGYSNEQFF. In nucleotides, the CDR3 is TGTGCCAGCAGTTCCCTAGCCCGAGGGGGATATAGCAATGAGCAGTTCTTC.

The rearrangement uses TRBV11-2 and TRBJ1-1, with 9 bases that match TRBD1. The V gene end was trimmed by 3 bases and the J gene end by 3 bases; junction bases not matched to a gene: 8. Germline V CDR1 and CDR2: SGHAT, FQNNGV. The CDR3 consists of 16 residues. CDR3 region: CASSFSGTGTDTEAFF. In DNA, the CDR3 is TGTGCCAGCAGCTTCTCCGGGACAGGGACTGACACTGAAGCTTTCTTT. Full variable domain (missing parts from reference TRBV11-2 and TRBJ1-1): EAGVAQSPRYKIIEKRQSVAFWCNPISGHATLYWYQQILGQGPKLLIQFQNNGVVDDSQLPKDRFSAERLKGVDSTLKIQPAKLEDSAVYLCASSFSGTGTDTEAFFGQGTRLTVV.

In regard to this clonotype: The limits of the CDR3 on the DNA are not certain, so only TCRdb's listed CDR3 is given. The CDR3 loop is CASSFYICSARDPSGTPEQFF. The gene calls are TRBV11-1 and TRBJ2-1; TRBD1, the D gene given by the table, was not confirmed from the DNA. The CDR3 has 21 amino acids, counting both end residues. Germline CDR1 SGHAT, CDR2 FQDESV (reference sequence).

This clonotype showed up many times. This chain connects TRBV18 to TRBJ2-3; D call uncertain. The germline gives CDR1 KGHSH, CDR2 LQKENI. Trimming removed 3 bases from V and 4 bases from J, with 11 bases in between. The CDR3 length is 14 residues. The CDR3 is CASSPGYSPDTQYF. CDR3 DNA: TGTGCCAGCTCACCGGGGTACAGTCCAGATACGCAGTATTTT.

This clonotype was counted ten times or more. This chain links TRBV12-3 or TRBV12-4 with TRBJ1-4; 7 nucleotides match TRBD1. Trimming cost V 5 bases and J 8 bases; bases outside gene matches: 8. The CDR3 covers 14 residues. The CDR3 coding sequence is TGTGCCAGCAGTCCTTACAGGGGAGGGGAAAAACTGTTTTTT. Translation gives CASSPYRGGEKLFF.